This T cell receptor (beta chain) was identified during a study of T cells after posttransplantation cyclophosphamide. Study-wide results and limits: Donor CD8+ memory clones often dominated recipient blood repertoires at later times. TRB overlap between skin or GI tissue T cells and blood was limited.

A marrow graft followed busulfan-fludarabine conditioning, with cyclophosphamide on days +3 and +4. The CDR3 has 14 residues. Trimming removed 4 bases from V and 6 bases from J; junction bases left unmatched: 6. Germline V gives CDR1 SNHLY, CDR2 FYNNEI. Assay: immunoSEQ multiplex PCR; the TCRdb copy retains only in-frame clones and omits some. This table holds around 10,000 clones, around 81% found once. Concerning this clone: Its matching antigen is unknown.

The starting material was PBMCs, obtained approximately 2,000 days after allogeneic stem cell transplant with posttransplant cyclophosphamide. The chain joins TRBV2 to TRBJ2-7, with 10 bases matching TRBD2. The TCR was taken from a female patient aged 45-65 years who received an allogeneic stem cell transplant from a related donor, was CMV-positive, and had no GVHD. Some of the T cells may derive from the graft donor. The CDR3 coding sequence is TGTGCCAGCAGTGGCCTAGCGGGAGTACGCGAGCAGTACTTC. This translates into CASSGLAGVREQYF.